This TCR beta chain was captured in a study of blood T cell repertoires in COVID-19 (dated by TCRdb to 2020 to 2022). For context, the study as a whole: The collaborator samples originated in the United States, Italy and Spain and spanned the acute and convalescent phases of COVID-19. The prospective study material was composed of cDNA or gDNA derived from T cells, B-cell-depleted T cells, or PBMCs. Deeply sampled blood TCRbeta repertoires from subjects exposed to, actively infected with, or recovered from COVID-19 were included in the dataset. The repertoires were released in a freely available public database meant as a resource for research on the immune response to SARS-CoV-2. Samples came from the ongoing ImmuneRACE study (first 160 participants) plus 1,254 subjects from 6 global collaborators. Nearly every sample came with metadata listing a de-identified subject ID, COVID-19 status, age in years and sex. Where HLA class I and class II types were available, the types were taken from metadata supplied by the sample provider, not from assay-based typing.

General findings and caveats noted by the study authors: The amount of clinical and demographic metadata varied by source and participant and was provided uncurated.

About this clone itself: What antigen it recognizes has not been identified. No base quality values were provided; no much bigger clone lies one nucleotide off. The same CDR3 can be traced to other DNA sequences in this sample.

TCRbeta CDR3 regions were amplified from genomic DNA using the immunoSEQ Assay, a bias-controlled multiplex PCR. In the paper's pipeline: Within the assay, amplification of reference gene primers was used to estimate how many nucleated cells each sample contained. To quantify the absolute abundance of each unique TCRbeta CDR3 rearrangement, sequence reads were collapsed and filtered. For each sample, productive Simpson clonality was calculated as the square root of Simpson's diversity index across productive rearrangements. TCRdb's version of the immuneACCESS table is confined to in-frame rearrangements and falls short of the full clone set. An unresolved V gene accounts for under half of the shortfall where checked; the remainder is of unknown origin. The V and J calls and clone size come from that table; D and trimming were worked out from the DNA. The sample table lists 150,000 to 200,000 clones, over 60% of them with a count of one. Together, the top ten hold approximately 8% of the sample.

Each collaborating institution followed its own protocols to collect whole blood in K2EDTA tubes. For TCRbeta analysis, collaborators shipped samples as frozen whole blood, isolated PBMCs, or DNA extracted from either of those sample types. CDR1 and CDR2 are drawn from the germline V gene: SGDLS, YYNGEE. V loses 4 bases at its end and J loses 2 bases; junction bases beyond the gene matches: 2. The CDR3, cysteine through phenylalanine, is 14 amino acids long. The only DNA kept is the CDR3, 42 bases in frame from the first base. Material: peripheral blood. The chain couples TRBV9 to TRBJ2-5; 10 bases in the junction line up with TRBD2. This receptor was obtained from a man aged 60 to 75 with acute or convalescent COVID-19. The DNA sequence is as follows: TGTGCCAGCAGCCAAGCGGGGGGGCAAGAGACCCAGTACTTC. Its protein reads: CASSQAGGQETQYF.